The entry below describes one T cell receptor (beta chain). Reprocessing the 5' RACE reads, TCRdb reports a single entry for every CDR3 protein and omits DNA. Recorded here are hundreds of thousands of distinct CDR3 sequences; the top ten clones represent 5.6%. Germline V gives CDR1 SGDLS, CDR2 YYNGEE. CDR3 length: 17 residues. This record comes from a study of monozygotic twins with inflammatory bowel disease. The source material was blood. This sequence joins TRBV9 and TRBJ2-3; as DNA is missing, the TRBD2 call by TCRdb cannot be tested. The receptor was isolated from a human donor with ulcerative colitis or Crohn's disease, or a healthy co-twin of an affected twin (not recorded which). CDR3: CASSVTPGTSGPSEQYF.